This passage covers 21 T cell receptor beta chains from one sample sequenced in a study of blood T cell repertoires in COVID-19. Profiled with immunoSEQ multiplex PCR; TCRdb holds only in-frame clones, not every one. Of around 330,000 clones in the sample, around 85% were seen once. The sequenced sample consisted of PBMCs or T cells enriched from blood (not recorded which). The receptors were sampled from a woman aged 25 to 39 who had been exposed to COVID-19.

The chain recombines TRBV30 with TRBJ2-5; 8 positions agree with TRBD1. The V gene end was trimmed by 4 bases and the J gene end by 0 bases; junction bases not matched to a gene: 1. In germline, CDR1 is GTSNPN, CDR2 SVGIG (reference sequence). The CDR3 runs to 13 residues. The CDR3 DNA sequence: TGTGCCTGGAACAGGGGGTACCAAGAGACCCAGTACTTC. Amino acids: CAWNRGYQETQYF. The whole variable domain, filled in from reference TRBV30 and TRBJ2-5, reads SQTIHQWPATLVQPVGSPLSLECTVEGTSNPNLYWYRQAAGRGLQLLFYSVGIGQISSEVPQNLSASRPQDRQFILSSKKLLLSDSGFYLCAWNRGYQETQYFGPGTRLLVL.

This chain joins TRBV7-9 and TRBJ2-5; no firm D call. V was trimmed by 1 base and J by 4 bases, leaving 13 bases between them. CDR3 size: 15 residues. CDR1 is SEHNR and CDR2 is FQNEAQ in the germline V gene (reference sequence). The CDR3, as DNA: TGTGCCAGCAGCTTAGACAGAAAAAATTTAGAGACCCAGTACTTC. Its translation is CASSLDRKNLETQYF.

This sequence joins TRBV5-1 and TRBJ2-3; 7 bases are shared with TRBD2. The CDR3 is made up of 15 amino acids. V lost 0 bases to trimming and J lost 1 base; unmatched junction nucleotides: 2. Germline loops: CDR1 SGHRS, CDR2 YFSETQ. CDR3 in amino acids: CASSLELAGTDTQYF. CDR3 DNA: TGCGCCAGCAGCTTGGAGCTAGCGGGCACAGATACGCAGTATTTT.

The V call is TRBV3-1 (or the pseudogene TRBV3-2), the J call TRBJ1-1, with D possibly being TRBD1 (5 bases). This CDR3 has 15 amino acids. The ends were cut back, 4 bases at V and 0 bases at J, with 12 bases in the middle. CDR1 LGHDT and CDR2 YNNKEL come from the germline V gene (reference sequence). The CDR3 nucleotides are TGTGCCAGCAGCCCCCGCCGGGGGATGAACACTGAAGCTTTCTTT. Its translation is CASSPRRGMNTEAFF.

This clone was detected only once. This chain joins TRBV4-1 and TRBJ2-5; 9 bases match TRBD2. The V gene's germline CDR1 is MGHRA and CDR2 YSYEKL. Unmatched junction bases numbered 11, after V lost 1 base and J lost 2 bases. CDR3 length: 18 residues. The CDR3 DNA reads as TGCGCCAGCAGCCAAGTTCCGATGCGAGCGGGGGGTCAAGAGACCCAGTACTTC. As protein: CASSQVPMRAGGQETQYF.

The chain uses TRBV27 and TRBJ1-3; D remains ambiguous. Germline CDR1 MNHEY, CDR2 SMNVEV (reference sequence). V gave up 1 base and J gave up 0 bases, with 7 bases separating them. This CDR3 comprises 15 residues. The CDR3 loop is CASSLFPSSGNTIYF. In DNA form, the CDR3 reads TGTGCCAGCAGTTTATTCCCTTCCTCTGGAAACACCATATATTTT.

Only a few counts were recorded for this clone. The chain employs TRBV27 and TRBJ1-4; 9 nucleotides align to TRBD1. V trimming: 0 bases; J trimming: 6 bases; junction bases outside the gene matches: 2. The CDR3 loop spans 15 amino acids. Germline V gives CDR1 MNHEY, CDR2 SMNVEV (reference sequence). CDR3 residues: CASSLSDRGYEKLFF. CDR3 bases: TGTGCCAGCAGTTTATCGGACAGGGGTTATGAAAAACTGTTTTTT.

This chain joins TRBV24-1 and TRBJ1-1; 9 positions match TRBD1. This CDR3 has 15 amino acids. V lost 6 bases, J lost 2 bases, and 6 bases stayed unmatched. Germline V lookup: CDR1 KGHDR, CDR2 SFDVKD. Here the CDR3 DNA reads TGTGCCACCAGTCGAGACAGGGGGGGTAACACTGAAGCTTTCTTT. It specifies CATSRDRGGNTEAFF.

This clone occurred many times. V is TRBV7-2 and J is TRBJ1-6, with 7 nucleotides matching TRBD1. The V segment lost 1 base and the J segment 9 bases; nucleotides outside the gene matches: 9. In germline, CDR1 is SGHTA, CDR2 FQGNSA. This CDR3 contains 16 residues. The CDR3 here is CASSLERQGGSSPLHF. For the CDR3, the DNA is TGTGCCAGCAGCTTAGAGCGACAGGGCGGTTCTTCACCCCTCCACTTT.

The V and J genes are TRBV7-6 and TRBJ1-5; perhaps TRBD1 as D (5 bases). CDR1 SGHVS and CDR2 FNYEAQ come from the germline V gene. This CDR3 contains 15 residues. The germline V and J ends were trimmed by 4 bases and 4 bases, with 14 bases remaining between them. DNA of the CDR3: TGTGCCAGCAGCTCTCCCGTTAAGGGGAATCAGCCCCAGCATTTT. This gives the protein CASSSPVKGNQPQHF.

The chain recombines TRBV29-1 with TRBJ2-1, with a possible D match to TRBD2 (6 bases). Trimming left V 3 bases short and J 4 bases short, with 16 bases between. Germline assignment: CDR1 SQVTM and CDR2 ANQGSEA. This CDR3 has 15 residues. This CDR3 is CSVEEGIETYNEQFF. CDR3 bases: TGCAGCGTTGAGGAGGGAATCGAAACTTACAATGAGCAGTTCTTC.

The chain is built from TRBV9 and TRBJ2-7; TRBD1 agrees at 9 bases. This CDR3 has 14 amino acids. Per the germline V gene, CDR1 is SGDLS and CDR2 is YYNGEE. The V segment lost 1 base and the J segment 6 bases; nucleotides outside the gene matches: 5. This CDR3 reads CASSVLGTGSEQYF. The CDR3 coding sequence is TGTGCCAGCAGCGTACTGGGGACAGGGAGCGAGCAGTACTTC.

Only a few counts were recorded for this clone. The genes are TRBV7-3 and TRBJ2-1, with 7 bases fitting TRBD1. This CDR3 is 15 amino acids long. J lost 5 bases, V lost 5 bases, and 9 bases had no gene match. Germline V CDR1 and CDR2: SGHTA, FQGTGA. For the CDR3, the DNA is TGTGCCAGCAGCCGAGAGGGACAGATTGACAATGAGCAGTTCTTC. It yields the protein CASSREGQIDNEQFF.

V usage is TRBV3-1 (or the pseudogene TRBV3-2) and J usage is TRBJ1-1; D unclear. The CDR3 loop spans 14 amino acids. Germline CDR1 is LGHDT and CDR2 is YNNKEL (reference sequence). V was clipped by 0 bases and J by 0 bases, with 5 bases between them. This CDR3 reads CASSQDNMNTEAFF. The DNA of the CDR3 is TGTGCCAGCAGCCAAGATAACATGAACACTGAAGCTTTCTTT.

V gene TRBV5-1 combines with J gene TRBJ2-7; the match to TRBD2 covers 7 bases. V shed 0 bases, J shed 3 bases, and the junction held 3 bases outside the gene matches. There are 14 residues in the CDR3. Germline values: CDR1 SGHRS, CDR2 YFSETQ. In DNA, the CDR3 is TGCGCCAGCAGCTTGGCTAGCGGACGCTACGAGCAGTACTTC. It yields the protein CASSLASGRYEQYF.

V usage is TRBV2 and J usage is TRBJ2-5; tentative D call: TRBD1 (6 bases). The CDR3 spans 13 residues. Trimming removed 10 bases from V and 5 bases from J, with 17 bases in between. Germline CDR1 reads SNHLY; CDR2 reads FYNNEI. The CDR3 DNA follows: TGTGCCACACAGGGTACCCAGTGGGAGACCCAGTACTTC. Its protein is CATQGTQWETQYF.

CDR3 sequence (DNA): TGTGCCAGCAGCTTCGGACAGGGGGCATCCTACGAGCAGTACTTC. This translates into CASSFGQGASYEQYF. The rearrangement links TRBV7-3 to TRBJ2-7; 11 bases match TRBD1. The CDR3 runs 15 residues. Trimming cost V 3 bases and J 1 base; bases outside gene matches: 2. The germline V gene encodes CDR1 SGHTA and CDR2 FQGTGA.

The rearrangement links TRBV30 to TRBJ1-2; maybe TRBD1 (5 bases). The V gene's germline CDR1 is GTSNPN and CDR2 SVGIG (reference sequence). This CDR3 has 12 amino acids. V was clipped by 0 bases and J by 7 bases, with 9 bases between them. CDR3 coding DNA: TGTGCCTGGAGTGTAATGGGGCCTGGCTACACCTTC. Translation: CAWSVMGPGYTF.

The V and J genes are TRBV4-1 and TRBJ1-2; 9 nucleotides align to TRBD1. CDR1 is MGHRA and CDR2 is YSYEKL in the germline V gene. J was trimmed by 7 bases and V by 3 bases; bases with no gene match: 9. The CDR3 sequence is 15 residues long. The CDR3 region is CASSQSGQGIRGYTF. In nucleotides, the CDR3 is TGCGCCAGCAGCCAGTCGGGACAGGGAATTCGTGGCTACACCTTC.

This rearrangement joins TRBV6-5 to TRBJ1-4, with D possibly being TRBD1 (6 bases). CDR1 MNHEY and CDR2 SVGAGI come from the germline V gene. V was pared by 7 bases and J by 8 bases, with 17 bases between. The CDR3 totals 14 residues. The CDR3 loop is CASKVGDTGEKLFF. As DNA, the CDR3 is TGTGCCAGCAAAGTGGGGGACACAGGGGAAAAACTGTTTTTT.

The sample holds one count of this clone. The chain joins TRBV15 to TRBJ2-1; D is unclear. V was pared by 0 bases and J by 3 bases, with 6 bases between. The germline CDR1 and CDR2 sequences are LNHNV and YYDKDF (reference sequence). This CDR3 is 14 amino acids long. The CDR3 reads CATSRDQDYNEQFF. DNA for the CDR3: TGTGCCACCAGCAGAGATCAGGACTACAATGAGCAGTTCTTC. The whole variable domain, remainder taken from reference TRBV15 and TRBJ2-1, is DAMVIQNPRYQVTQFGKPVTLSCSQTLNHNVMYWYQQKSSQAPKLLFHYYDKDFNNEADTPDNFQSRRPNTSFCFLDIRSPGLGDTAMYLCATSRDQDYNEQFFGPGTRLTVL.